The rows below give T cell receptor beta chains drawn from one sample of a study of T-cell reconstitution after alpha-beta-depleted transplantation in children. TCRdb ran MiXCR on the PCR reads and lists one entry per CDR3 protein. Of around 200,000 distinct CDR3 sequences listed, over 5.5% were seen once; the top ten hold 3%. Source: PBMCs from the stem cell graft donor, taken from the stem cell graft. Every receptor here comes from a human donor who donated a stem cell graft to a child with Wiskott-Aldrich syndrome. Each CDR3 is given with its conserved first and last residue. A D gene is named only where the DNA matches it firmly. The size entry is marked missing in some rows and otherwise reads once, few, many or a size class.

j_call | d_call | clone_size | v_call | cdr3_aa | cdr3_nt
TRBJ2-6 | NA | NA | TRBV5-1 | CASSLVGRAISGANVLTF | TGCGCCAGCAGCTTGGTAGGCAGAGCGATCTCTGGGGCCAACGTCCTGACTTTC
TRBJ2-2 | NA | many | TRBV20-1 | CSANLKRDTGELFF | TGCAGTGCCAACCTAAAGAGGGACACCGGGGAGCTGTTTTTT
TRBJ2-3 | TRBD2 | NA | TRBV2 | CASSGLAGEYTQYF | TGTGCCAGCAGCGGACTAGCGGGGGAGTACACGCAGTATTTT
TRBJ2-1 | NA | many | TRBV29-1 | CSVVIRNSGYNEQFF | TGCAGCGTTGTTATACGGAATAGCGGCTACAATGAGCAGTTCTTC
TRBJ2-2 | NA | many | TRBV20-1 | CSAEDRSPGELFF | TGCAGTGCTGAGGACCGATCCCCTGGGGAGCTGTTTTTT
TRBJ2-1 | NA | NA | TRBV5-1 | CASSQGGYNEQFF | TGCGCCAGCAGCCAAGGGGGCTACAATGAGCAGTTCTTC
TRBJ2-5 | NA | many | TRBV7-2 | CASSLVVGFHTTQYF | TGTGCCAGCAGCTTAGTTGTGGGGTTTCACACGACCCAGTACTTC
TRBJ2-1 | NA | many | TRBV5-1 | CASSLVPDNEQFF | TGCGCCAGCAGCTTGGTTCCCGACAATGAGCAGTTCTTC
TRBJ2-2 | TRBD2 | NA | TRBV5-5 | CASSRSGVYTGELFF | TGTGCCAGCAGCCGCAGCGGGGTTTACACCGGGGAGCTGTTTTTT
TRBJ2-6 | NA | NA | TRBV5-1 | CASSLASAEASGANVLTF | TGCGCCAGCAGCTTGGCGTCAGCGGAAGCATCTGGGGCCAACGTCCTGACTTTC
TRBJ2-1 | NA | many | TRBV20-1 | CSAPGWGTGEQFF | TGCAGTGCTCCAGGTTGGGGGACGGGCGAGCAGTTCTTC
TRBJ1-2 | TRBD1 | many | TRBV20-1 | CSARATGAYGYTF | TGCAGTGCTAGGGCGACAGGGGCCTATGGCTACACCTTC
TRBJ2-1 | TRBD2 | many | TRBV5-1 | CASSLEAGAGYEQFF | TGCGCCAGCAGCTTGGAGGCGGGAGCGGGTTATGAGCAGTTCTTC
TRBJ1-5 | NA | many | TRBV12-3/TRBV12-4 | CASRRGGTSNQPQHF | TGTGCCAGCAGAAGGGGGGGGACGAGCAATCAGCCCCAGCATTTT
TRBJ2-1 | NA | many | TRBV12-3/TRBV12-4 | CASSLAGGADEQFF | TGTGCCAGCAGTTTAGCAGGGGGGGCAGATGAGCAGTTCTTC
TRBJ1-2 | NA | many | TRBV10-3 | CANSWGSDGYTF | TGTGCCAACTCTTGGGGTTCGGATGGCTACACCTTC
TRBJ2-1 | TRBD2 | many | TRBV12-3/TRBV12-4 | CASSPVQERLAGRDPNEQFF | TGTGCCAGCAGTCCAGTACAGGAGAGACTAGCGGGTCGGGACCCCAATGAGCAGTTCTTC
TRBJ1-1 | NA | many | TRBV7-2 | CASSLVSGTEAFF | TGTGCCAGCAGCTTAGTATCGGGCACTGAAGCTTTCTTT
TRBJ2-5 | NA | many | TRBV12-3/TRBV12-4 | CASRTRGETQYF | TGTGCCAGCAGAACTAGGGGGGAGACCCAGTACTTC
TRBJ1-6 | NA | many | TRBV20-1 | CSATTGATGNSPLHF | TGCAGTGCCACGACCGGGGCCACCGGAAATTCACCCCTCCACTTT
TRBJ2-1 | NA | many | TRBV3-1 | CASSQGSILREKAVSSYNEQFF | TGTGCCAGCAGCCAAGGGTCGATCTTACGGGAAAAAGCGGTCTCCTCCTACAATGAGCAGTTCTTC
TRBJ2-2 | NA | NA | TRBV5-1 | CASSLRTANTGELFF | TGCGCCAGCAGCTTGCGGACAGCGAACACCGGGGAGCTGTTTTTT